This TCR beta chain was recovered during a study of blood T cell repertoires in COVID-19. For the study at large: In each case, the material was cDNA or gDNA derived from T cells, B-cell-depleted T cells, or PBMCs.

Assay used: immunoSEQ multiplex PCR; TCRdb lists only in-frame clones, some missing. The sample shows tens of thousands of clones, approximately 89% of them seen only once. The length of the CDR3 is 12 residues. Looked up from germline, CDR1 is MNHEY and CDR2 is SVGAGI. V was clipped by 6 bases and J by 8 bases; unmatched bases: 3. The V and J genes are TRBV6-5 and TRBJ1-2, with TRBD1 identical over 10 bases. The material sequenced was peripheral blood. This TCR was sampled from a man aged 45-65 years with active or convalescent COVID-19. The CDR3 bases are TGTGCCAGCAGCGGACAGGGGGTGGGCTACACCTTC. Residues: CASSGQGVGYTF.